A single sample is the source of the 22 T cell receptor beta chains below, sequenced in a study of lymphopenia after photon versus proton radiotherapy. Clones were read by immunoSEQ multiplex PCR, and TCRdb kept only the in-frame ones, dropping some. Of roughly 45,000 clones in the sample, about 85% were seen once. The source was peripheral blood, collected from a patient treated with photon-based radiotherapy. The receptors stem from a middle-aged man with gastric cancer.

The CDR3 spells CASSPSDLGYNEQFF. The CDR3, as DNA: TGTGCCAGCAGTCCGTCGGACCTAGGCTACAATGAGCAGTTCTTC. The V call is TRBV27, the J call TRBJ2-1; no definite D call. Germline V lookup: CDR1 MNHEY, CDR2 SMNVEV (reference sequence). Trimming pared 5 bases from V and 3 bases from J, leaving 14 bases between. The CDR3 is 15 residues long.

The chain has TRBV9 and TRBJ1-1, with a tentative D call TRBD1 (6 bases). Germline CDR1 is SGDLS and CDR2 is YYNGEE. There are 13 residues in the CDR3. V dropped 4 bases and J dropped 6 bases, with 13 bases sitting between them. The CDR3 loop is CASSSRQASEAFF. The CDR3, as DNA: TGTGCCAGCAGCTCCCGACAGGCATCTGAAGCTTTCTTT. The variable domain in full, with the rest retrieved from reference TRBV9 and TRBJ1-1, is DSGVTQTPKHLITATGQRVTLRCSPRSGDLSVYWYQQSLDQGLQFLIQYYNGEERAKGNILERFSAQQFPDLHSELNLSSLELGDSALYFCASSSRQASEAFFGQGTRLTVV.

V and J are TRBV29-1 and TRBJ1-2; D is ambiguous. The V and J ends lost 2 bases and 6 bases respectively, with 10 bases between them. Germline V gene data show CDR1 as SQVTM and CDR2 as ANQGSEA. The CDR3 is 12 amino acids. The CDR3 reads CSVEQLADGYTF. DNA for the CDR3: TGCAGCGTTGAACAGCTGGCAGATGGCTACACCTTC.

As regards this clone: Other nucleotide sequences in the sample specify the same CDR3. V is TRBV6-5 and J is TRBJ1-5; the match to TRBD1 covers 8 bases. Germline V gene data show CDR1 as MNHEY and CDR2 as SVGAGI. The CDR3 has 14 residues. Losses at the gene ends were 2 bases for V and 6 bases for J; bases not matched to a gene: 3. CDR3 amino acids: CASSYGQGGQPQHF. The CDR3 region has the DNA TGTGCCAGCAGTTACGGACAGGGTGGTCAGCCCCAGCATTTT.

The V call is TRBV25-1, the J call TRBJ2-3; TRBD1 is a possible D gene (5 bases). Germline lookup yields CDR1 MGHDK and CDR2 SYGVNS. V was trimmed by 2 bases and J by 2 bases, leaving 11 bases between them. The CDR3 loop spans 15 amino acids. The CDR3 bases are TGTGCCAGCAGTGAAAACCCAGGGATCACAGATACGCAGTATTTT. Its translation is CASSENPGITDTQYF.

The V call is TRBV5-5, the J call TRBJ1-3; D unclear. The CDR3 extends over 15 amino acids. Trimming removed 0 bases from V and 0 bases from J, with 7 bases in between. The V gene's germline CDR1 is SGHKS and CDR2 YYEKEE (reference sequence). The CDR3 DNA sequence: TGTGCCAGCAGCTTGGACAGCTACTCTGGAAACACCATATATTTT. This gives the protein CASSLDSYSGNTIYF.

This chain uses TRBV6-5 with TRBJ2-7; D gene uncertain. The CDR3 is made up of 13 amino acids. The V and J ends lost 2 bases and 2 bases respectively, with 7 bases between them. Germline V lookup: CDR1 MNHEY, CDR2 SVGAGI. The CDR3 protein is CASSYDTAYEQYF. In nucleotides, the CDR3 is TGTGCCAGCAGTTACGACACAGCCTACGAGCAGTACTTC.

This rearrangement joins TRBV29-1 to TRBJ1-1, with 11 bases lining up with TRBD1. With 7 bases clipped from V and 7 bases from J, the junction kept 8 bases outside the gene matches. This CDR3 region has 13 residues. Germline CDR1 reads SQVTM; CDR2 reads ANQGSEA. CDR3 DNA sequence: TGCAGCGGTGGGACAGGGGGTTCAGGTGAAGCTTTCTTT. Its translation is CSGGTGGSGEAFF.

The V call is TRBV27, the J call TRBJ1-2; 7 bases line up with TRBD1. The CDR3 totals 17 residues. The germline V gene encodes CDR1 MNHEY and CDR2 SMNVEV (reference sequence). J was trimmed by 4 bases and V by 0 bases; bases with no gene match: 11. The CDR3: CASSLSGGTAGAYGYTF. The CDR3 DNA reads as TGTGCCAGCAGTTTATCGGGTGGGACAGCAGGCGCCTATGGCTACACCTTC.

The chain uses TRBV7-3 and TRBJ2-3; D is possibly TRBD1 (6 bases). Trimming left V 2 bases short and J 3 bases short, with 12 bases between. In germline, CDR1 is SGHTA, CDR2 FQGTGA. The CDR3 runs 15 residues. The CDR3 is CASSLQGIGTDTQYF. Here the CDR3 DNA reads TGTGCCAGCAGCTTACAGGGGATTGGTACAGATACGCAGTATTTT.

This rearrangement joins TRBV7-7 to TRBJ2-2; D might be TRBD1 (6 bases). The CDR3 totals 14 residues. Trimming cost V 9 bases and J 0 bases, with 11 bases left between them. Germline V gives CDR1 SSHAT, CDR2 FNYEAQ (reference sequence). The CDR3 bases are TGTGCCAGTAAGACAGGTCCGAACACCGGGGAGCTGTTTTTT. Protein product: CASKTGPNTGELFF.

The V gene is TRBV10-3, the J gene TRBJ2-7; 10 bases fit TRBD1. Germline CDR1 ENHRY, CDR2 SYGVKD. The CDR3 has 14 residues. The V segment lost 5 bases and the J segment 3 bases; nucleotides outside the gene matches: 4. The DNA for the CDR3 is TGTGCCATCAGTACCGGGACAGGGGACTACGAGCAGTACTTC. This sequence encodes CAISTGTGDYEQYF.

A note on this clone: Other nucleotide sequences in the sample specify the same CDR3. The chain has TRBV4-3 and TRBJ1-4, with D hard to call. The V and J ends lost 0 bases and 7 bases respectively, with 6 bases between them. This CDR3 has 13 amino acids. In germline, CDR1 is LGHNA, CDR2 YSLEER. CDR3 residues: CASSQEGGEKLFF. The CDR3, as DNA: TGCGCCAGCAGCCAAGAAGGTGGTGAAAAACTGTTTTTT.

CDR3 bases: TGCGCCAGCAGCTTGGCAGAAGTAGAGACCCAGTACTTC. Protein: CASSLAEVETQYF. The V gene is TRBV5-1, the J gene TRBJ2-5, with unresolved D. Germline V gene lookup returns CDR1 SGHRS and CDR2 YFSETQ. The V end lost 0 bases, the J end lost 4 bases, and 7 bases lay between the germline ends. The CDR3 is 13 residues long.

CDR3: CASSLGGYHFNNEQFF. The CDR3 DNA reads as TGTGCCAGCAGCTTAGGCGGGTATCACTTTAACAATGAGCAGTTCTTC. The chain combines TRBV7-6 with TRBJ2-1; perhaps TRBD2 as D (5 bases). The germline V gene encodes CDR1 SGHVS and CDR2 FNYEAQ. The CDR3 loop spans 16 amino acids. V lost 1 base and J 5 bases, leaving 15 bases between the germline ends.

The V gene is TRBV9, the J gene TRBJ2-1; D possibly matches TRBD1 or TRBD2 (5 bases each). CDR1 SGDLS and CDR2 YYNGEE come from the germline V gene. V gave up 3 bases and J gave up 7 bases, with 17 bases separating them. The CDR3 totals 15 residues. CDR3 DNA sequence: TGTGCCAGCAGCGGGCCGGGGACCCCCGGGAATGAGCAGTTCTTC. Protein: CASSGPGTPGNEQFF.

V and J are TRBV7-2 and TRBJ2-5; D is undetermined. The CDR3 totals 16 residues. Germline V gene lookup returns CDR1 SGHTA and CDR2 FQGNSA. V dropped 5 bases and J dropped 1 base, with 17 bases sitting between them. The CDR3 DNA is TGTGCCAGCAGCCCAAACTCAGGCCTGACCCAAGAGACCCAGTACTTC. This translates into CASSPNSGLTQETQYF.

This chain joins TRBV5-4 and TRBJ1-2, with D hard to call. Germline assignment: CDR1 SGHNT and CDR2 YYREEE (reference sequence). There are 14 residues in the CDR3. V gave up 5 bases and J gave up 1 base, with 12 bases separating them. CDR3 residues: CASRPRDGNYGYTF. The CDR3 nucleotides read TGTGCCAGCAGACCCCGCGACGGTAACTATGGCTACACCTTC.

The V and J genes are TRBV5-5 and TRBJ1-1; D is uncertain. The CDR3 has 17 residues. Trimming took off 1 base at V and 4 bases at J, with 20 bases between the two ends. CDR1 and CDR2 from the germline V gene are SGHKS and YYEKEE (reference sequence). The CDR3 loop is CASSLFLLGLGGTEAFF. The CDR3 coding sequence is TGTGCCAGCAGCTTGTTCCTACTGGGCCTGGGCGGCACTGAAGCTTTCTTT. The whole variable domain, remainder taken from reference TRBV5-5 and TRBJ1-1, is DAGVTQSPTHLIKTRGQQVTLRCSPISGHKSVSWYQQVLGQGPQFIFQYYEKEERGRGNFPDRFSARQFPNYSSELNVNALLLGDSALYLCASSLFLLGLGGTEAFFGQGTRLTVV.

The rearrangement joins TRBV23-1 to TRBJ1-1, with a tentative D call TRBD1 (5 bases). TRBV23-1 is designated an ORF whose function remains uncertain. Trimming removed 7 bases at V and 10 bases at J, with 19 bases between. This CDR3 has 13 amino acids. CDR3 DNA sequence: TGCGCCAGCAACGCCTCCCGTGAGGGGAGAGCTTTCTTT. Its translation: CASNASREGRAFF.

The V call is TRBV5-1, the J call TRBJ1-6; D uncertain. The CDR3 runs 15 residues. Trimming cost V 5 bases and J 7 bases, with 16 bases left between them. CDR1 and CDR2 from the germline V gene are SGHRS and YFSETQ. The CDR3 reads CASRVSAELNSPLHF. The DNA for the CDR3 is TGCGCCAGCAGAGTCTCGGCAGAGTTAAATTCACCCCTCCACTTT. The full variable domain, with the rest looked up from reference TRBV5-1 and TRBJ1-6, is KAGVTQTPRYLIKTRGQQVTLSCSPISGHRSVSWYQQTPGQGLQFLFEYFSETQRNKGNFPGRFSGRQFSNSRSEMNVSTLELGDSALYLCASRVSAELNSPLHFGNGTRLTVT.

The V gene is TRBV27, the J gene TRBJ1-1; a weak D match, TRBD1 (6 bases). CDR3 length: 14 residues. V shed 3 bases and J shed 1 base, with 9 bases lying between them. Germline CDR1 reads MNHEY; CDR2 reads SMNVEV (reference sequence). The CDR3 spells CASSFLQGNTEAFF. The CDR3 region has the DNA TGTGCCAGCAGTTTCCTACAGGGGAACACTGAAGCTTTCTTT.